This T cell receptor (beta chain) is from a study of CD8+ T cells in alopecia areata. Study-level results: It was less clear whether patients shared TCRs than it was in mice, possibly because of HLA. Lesional scalp displayed greater clonality than normal scalp, most notably in alopecia totalis/universalis.

This CDR3 contains 16 residues. The V gene's germline CDR1 is SEHNR and CDR2 FQNEAQ (reference sequence). Trimming stripped 8 bases from V and 1 base from J, with 20 bases between. It was from PBMCs that CD4+ and CD8+ T cells were sorted. Regarding this clone: Its antigen is as yet unknown.

Extracted from the samples, RNA was reverse transcribed into cDNA to serve as the sequencing template. Clones were read by immunoSEQ multiplex PCR, and TCRdb kept only the in-frame ones, dropping some. The sample lists about 150,000 clones, approximately 56% occurring once. The sample taken for sequencing was CD8+ T cells sorted from blood. V gene TRBV7-9 combines with J gene TRBJ1-1; D is undetermined. The sequence was collected from a human donor in good health. The CDR3 region is CASQSRPLGENTEAFF. The CDR3 DNA sequence: TGTGCCAGCCAATCCCGCCCGCTCGGGGAGAACACTGAAGCTTTCTTT.